This T cell receptor (beta chain) was captured by sequencing in a study of T cell responses to AZD1222 COVID-19 vaccine. Broader study findings: In a largely white British group with more females than males, clonal diversity was possibly underestimated. After the peak T cell response, and only then, were repertoires sampled.

Only in-frame clones appear in the TCRdb table, and some are missing; sequencing was by immunoSEQ multiplex PCR. The sample yields around 140,000 clones, more than 85% seen once. Details on this clone: Its antigen is undetermined.

This CDR3 comprises 17 residues. Per the germline V gene, CDR1 is SNHLY and CDR2 is FYNNEI. V was clipped by 8 bases and J by 8 bases; unmatched bases: 16. The chain links TRBV2 to TRBJ2-1, with TRBD2 matching over 12 bases. This TCR came from an adult in good health. Sequences were derived from peripheral blood, sampled on day 0 of AZD1222 vaccination. The CDR3: CASETGYRTSGAYEQFF. CDR3 bases: TGTGCCAGCGAAACAGGATACCGGACTAGCGGGGCATATGAGCAGTTCTTC.